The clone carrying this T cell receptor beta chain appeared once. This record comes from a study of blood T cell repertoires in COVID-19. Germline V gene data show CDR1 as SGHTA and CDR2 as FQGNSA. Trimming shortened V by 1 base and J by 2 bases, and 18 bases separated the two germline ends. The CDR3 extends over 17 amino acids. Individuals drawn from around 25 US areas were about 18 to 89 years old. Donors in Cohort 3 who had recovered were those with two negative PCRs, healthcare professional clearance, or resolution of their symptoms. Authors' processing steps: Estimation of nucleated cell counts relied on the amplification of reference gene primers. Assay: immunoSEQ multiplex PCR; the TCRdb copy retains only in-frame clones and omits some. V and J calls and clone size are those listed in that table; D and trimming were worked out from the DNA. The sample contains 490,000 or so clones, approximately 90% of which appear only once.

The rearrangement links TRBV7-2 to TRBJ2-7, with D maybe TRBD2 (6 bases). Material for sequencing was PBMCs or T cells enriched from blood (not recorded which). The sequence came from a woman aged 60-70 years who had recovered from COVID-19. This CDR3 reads CASSLGLGGNIPYEQYF. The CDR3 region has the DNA TGTGCCAGCAGCTTAGGCCTCGGGGGAAACATACCCTACGAGCAGTACTTC.